The 18 T cell receptor beta chains below come from one sample, sequenced in a study of CD8 T cells in ankylosing spondylitis (dated 2017 in TCRdb). Results the study describes overall, beyond this receptor: A TCR beta motif made up of 7 to 9 highly homologous amino acid variants appeared to be characteristic of blood from ankylosing spondylitis patients.

Library creation used 5' RACE. Sequenced on an Illumina HiSeq 2500. Using fastp at Q25 and MiXCR, TCRdb reprocessed the public reads and kept productive beta chains. Records with the same CDR3 protein are collapsed into one entry carrying the most frequent genes and DNA. This sample is represented by over 700,000 distinct CDR3 sequences; 19% of them were singletons. The ten largest clones capture 15% to 20% of the sample. Their antigens are not known. Sequenced material: blood, either unsorted or a sorted T cell fraction (not recorded which). The receptors come from a male donor with ankylosing spondylitis.

The chain recombines TRBV9 with TRBJ1-6, with 8 bases matching TRBD1. This CDR3 is 13 amino acids long. Trimming cost V 4 bases and J 12 bases; bases outside gene matches: 6. Germline lookup yields CDR1 SGDLS and CDR2 YYNGEE. Here the CDR3 DNA reads TGTGCCAGCAGCTTCCGGACAGGGCGACCCCTCCACTTT. Protein: CASSFRTGRPLHF.

The chain employs TRBV7-8 and TRBJ1-6, with D unclear. The germline V gene encodes CDR1 SGHVS and CDR2 FQNEAQ. V lost 2 bases and J lost 2, with 7 bases in between. The CDR3 consists of 15 residues. The CDR3 nucleotides read TGTGCCAGCAGCTTATATCTTCCCTATAATTCACCCCTCCACTTT. This sequence encodes CASSLYLPYNSPLHF.

This clonotype was picked up one time. The chain has TRBV5-6 and TRBJ2-7; D might be TRBD1 or TRBD2, each matching 5 bases. V dropped 1 base and J dropped 5 bases, with 19 bases sitting between them. The CDR3 consists of 16 residues. Per the germline V gene, CDR1 is SGHDT and CDR2 is YYEEEE. The CDR3 DNA follows: TGTGCCAGCAGCTTGCCCGAGGCCGGGGCTCTTAACGAGCAGTACTTC. It yields the protein CASSLPEAGALNEQYF.

This clonotype was picked up many times. This chain uses TRBV5-1 with TRBJ1-1, with a tentative D call TRBD1 (5 bases). There are 14 residues in the CDR3. Per germline, CDR1 SGHRS and CDR2 YFSETQ. Trimming cost V 3 bases and J 2 bases, with 11 bases left between them. Here the CDR3 reads CASSSQGSNTEAFF. CDR3 DNA sequence: TGCGCCAGCAGCTCCCAGGGCTCCAACACTGAAGCTTTCTTT.

This sequence joins TRBV6-1 and TRBJ2-1; D not resolved. This CDR3 contains 13 residues. Germline CDR1 is MNHNS and CDR2 is SASEGT. V shed 5 bases and J shed 4 bases, with 9 bases lying between them. CDR3 nucleotides: TGTGCCAGCAGTCCCGAGGTATACAATGAGCAGTTCTTC. Encoded protein: CASSPEVYNEQFF.

The chain employs TRBV6-2 or TRBV6-3 and TRBJ2-2, with TRBD1 as a possible D gene (5 bases). This CDR3 contains 17 residues. Looked up from germline, CDR1 is MNHEY and CDR2 is SVGEGT. Trimming stripped 0 bases from V and 0 bases from J, with 11 bases between. CDR3 nucleotide sequence: TGTGCCAGCAGTTACTCTCCAGGGTCCGCGAACACCGGGGAGCTGTTTTTT. This codes for CASSYSPGSANTGELFF.

This clonotype came up a few times. V usage is TRBV28 and J usage is TRBJ1-3, with unresolved D. The CDR3 runs to 17 residues. Trimming left V 4 bases short and J 4 bases short, with 20 bases between. Germline CDR1 MDHEN, CDR2 SYDVKM. Written as DNA, the CDR3 is TGTGCCAGCAGTTCCCCCTCCTTGGGCGCGCAAGGAAACACCATATATTTT. Protein sequence: CASSSPSLGAQGNTIYF. The variable domain in full, completed from reference TRBV28 and TRBJ1-3, reads DVKVTQSSRYLVKRTGEKVFLECVQDMDHENMFWYRQDPGLGLRLIYFSYDVKMKEKGDIPEGYSVSREKKERFSLILESASTNQTSMYLCASSSPSLGAQGNTIYFGEGSWLTVV.

This clonotype was seen a few times. CDR3 in DNA: TGCAGCGTTGTAGTCGGACTGCACTCCTACGAGCAGTACTTC. Translation gives CSVVVGLHSYEQYF. The rearrangement links TRBV29-1 to TRBJ2-7; the D gene is possibly TRBD2 (5 bases). This CDR3 region has 14 residues. V gave up 4 bases and J gave up 0 bases, with 13 bases separating them. The germline V gene has CDR1 SQVTM and CDR2 ANQGSEA.

The V and J genes are TRBV19 and TRBJ2-7; TRBD2 agrees at 8 bases. The ends lost 4 bases at V and 2 bases at J; junction bases unmatched: 4. The CDR3 length is 14 residues. The germline V gene encodes CDR1 LNHDA and CDR2 SQIVND (reference sequence). CDR3 nucleotides: TGTGCCAGTAGTAACGGAGCGGGGGCCTACGAGCAGTACTTC. Translation gives CASSNGAGAYEQYF. Variable domain in full (rest from reference TRBV19 and TRBJ2-7): DGGITQSPKYLFRKEGQNVTLSCEQNLNHDAMYWYRQDPGQGLRLIYYSQIVNDFQKGDIAEGYSVSREKKESFPLTVTSAQKNPTAFYLCASSNGAGAYEQYFGPGTRLTVT.

This clonotype was picked up a small number of times. CDR3 residues: CASSQGEGGYEQYF. The CDR3 coding sequence is TGCGCCAGCAGCCAGGGGGAAGGGGGGTACGAGCAGTACTTC. The V call is TRBV4-1, the J call TRBJ2-7; D is perhaps TRBD1 or TRBD2 (6 bases each). The CDR3 covers 14 residues. Trimming removed 3 bases from V and 4 bases from J, with 13 bases in between. Germline values: CDR1 MGHRA, CDR2 YSYEKL.

This clonotype was recorded a few times. The chain joins TRBV20-1 to TRBJ2-1; 9 nucleotides agree with TRBD2. Germline V gene sequence: CDR1 DFQATT, CDR2 SNEGSKA (reference sequence). V lost 4 bases to trimming and J lost 8 bases; unmatched junction nucleotides: 9. The CDR3 totals 14 residues. CDR3 bases: TGCAGTGCTAAGGGCGGGAGGGCAGTGTATGAGCAGTTCTTC. Amino acid sequence: CSAKGGRAVYEQFF.

The rearrangement joins TRBV5-6 to TRBJ1-2, with D unclear. CDR1 and CDR2 (germline): SGHDT, YYEEEE. The CDR3 covers 14 residues. V shed 4 bases and J shed 2 bases, with 12 bases lying between them. The CDR3 nucleotides read TGTGCCAGCAGCCGCCAGATGGTCAACTATGGCTACACCTTC. Amino acid sequence: CASSRQMVNYGYTF.

This chain links TRBV4-1 with TRBJ2-1, with D perhaps TRBD2 (5 bases). Germline loops: CDR1 MGHRA, CDR2 YSYEKL. V dropped 0 bases and J dropped 0 bases, with 12 bases sitting between them. This CDR3 contains 17 residues. The CDR3 spells CASSQDVASGSYNEQFF. CDR3 nucleotides: TGCGCCAGCAGCCAAGATGTGGCCAGCGGCTCCTACAATGAGCAGTTCTTC.

There are a few counts of this clonotype. This chain links TRBV12-3 or TRBV12-4 with TRBJ2-1; perhaps D is TRBD1 or TRBD2 (6 bases each). This CDR3 has 12 amino acids. V shed 7 bases and J shed 12 bases, with 16 bases lying between them. For the CDR3, the DNA is TGTGCCAGCACCCAATTTGAGGGGGGGCAGTTCTTC. Residues: CASTQFEGGQFF.

The V gene is TRBV5-1, the J gene TRBJ2-2; D remains unclear. Between the trimmed V and J ends, which lost 4 bases and 3 bases, there was a span of 16 bases. The CDR3 spans 16 residues. From germline, CDR1 is SGHRS and CDR2 YFSETQ. In nucleotides, the CDR3 is TGCGCCAGCAGCCGTACGCCCGGCCTCGACACCGGGGAGCTGTTTTTT. Protein sequence: CASSRTPGLDTGELFF. The variable domain in full, completed from reference TRBV5-1 and TRBJ2-2, reads KAGVTQTPRYLIKTRGQQVTLSCSPISGHRSVSWYQQTPGQGLQFLFEYFSETQRNKGNFPGRFSGRQFSNSRSEMNVSTLELGDSALYLCASSRTPGLDTGELFFGEGSRLTVL.

This clonotype appeared a single time. The CDR3 here is CASTSPEVYISGANVLTF. CDR3 DNA: TGTGCCAGCACCTCCCCAGAGGTTTATATCTCTGGGGCCAACGTCCTGACTTTC. This chain connects TRBV12-3 or TRBV12-4 to TRBJ2-6; D remains unclear. With 7 bases removed from V and 0 bases from J, the gap between germline ends came to 19 bases. CDR3 length equals 18 residues.

A few counts support this clonotype. The V call is TRBV4-3, the J call TRBJ2-3, with D tentatively TRBD1 (7 bases). Germline V gene lookup returns CDR1 LGHNA and CDR2 YSLEER. The CDR3 contains 14 residues. Trimming took off 4 bases at V and 4 bases at J, with 12 bases between the two ends. CDR3 sequence reads: CASSLQGGPDTQYF. The CDR3 DNA reads TGCGCCAGCAGCCTGCAGGGGGGCCCAGATACGCAGTATTTT.

The rearrangement joins TRBV2 to TRBJ2-2, with 8 nucleotides matching TRBD1. V was clipped by 6 bases and J by 5 bases; unmatched bases: 5. The CDR3 loop spans 14 amino acids. Germline lookup yields CDR1 SNHLY and CDR2 FYNNEI. DNA for the CDR3: TGTGCCAGCAGGTCTCGGACAGGGACCGGGGAGCTGTTTTTT. This codes for CASRSRTGTGELFF. Complete variable domain (other parts from reference TRBV2 and TRBJ2-2): EPEVTQTPSHQVTQMGQEVILRCVPISNHLYFYWYRQILGQKVEFLVSFYNNEISEKSEIFDDQFSVERPDGSNFTLKIRSTKLEDSAMYFCASRSRTGTGELFFGEGSRLTVL.